This TCR beta chain was captured in a study of cytomegalovirus exposure and HLA in healthy donors. Study at large: For the approximately 360 genotyped donors, roughly 80% fell within the Caucasian-associated ancestry cluster. General observations from the study: Indistinguishable V segments such as TRBV6-2 and TRBV6-3 were excluded.

At collection, donors were nominally healthy, but unrecorded immune exposures were probable. Germline assignment: CDR1 MNHNS and CDR2 SASEGT. The V gene lost 5 bases and the J gene lost 4 bases, with 14 bases spanning the gap. There are 14 residues in the CDR3. PCR was performed using 60 Vbeta and 13 Jbeta primers. Original processing methods: Around 12 million of tens of millions of unique TCR beta chains were shared, per a later count. Only in-frame clones appear in the TCRdb table, and some are missing; sequencing was by immunoSEQ multiplex PCR. V, J and clone size reflect that table, while D and trimming were determined from the DNA. The sample gives 100,000 or so clones, 80% to 85% of which show up once; 6.5% to 7% is in the top ten. On this clone itself: Its cognate antigen is unknown.

The sequencing input was PBMCs. The sequence derives from a man aged 25-40 years in good health and CMV-seropositive. The chain employs TRBV6-1 and TRBJ2-5; weak D call: TRBD1 (5 bases). DNA for the CDR3: TGTGCCAGCAGTATAAGGACAAGGGGAGAGACCCAGTACTTC. It codes for CASSIRTRGETQYF.